This T cell receptor beta chain came from a study of blood T cell repertoires in COVID-19. Study-level information: Whether acute or convalescent, the COVID-19 samples came from the United States, Italy and Spain. The cDNA or gDNA used as material had been derived from T cells, B-cell-depleted T cells, or PBMCs.

The germline CDR1 and CDR2 sequences are SGHRS and YFSETQ. V was clipped by 8 bases and J by 2 bases, with 18 bases between them. The CDR3 sequence is 15 residues long. In the authors' workflow: Nucleated cell counts were estimated from reference gene primer amplification. Assay used: immunoSEQ multiplex PCR; TCRdb lists only in-frame clones, some missing. The V and J calls and the clone size are those of that table, but D and trimming were determined from the DNA. The table has some 40,000 clones, around 82% seen once. The material sequenced was peripheral blood. This clonotype was obtained from a woman of 80 years or more with acute or convalescent COVID-19. The chain carries TRBV5-1 and TRBJ2-3; D is perhaps TRBD1 (5 bases). DNA for the CDR3: TGCGCCAGTCGAGTATCGTCAGGGAACACAGATACGCAGTATTTT. Amino acid sequence: CASRVSSGNTDTQYF.